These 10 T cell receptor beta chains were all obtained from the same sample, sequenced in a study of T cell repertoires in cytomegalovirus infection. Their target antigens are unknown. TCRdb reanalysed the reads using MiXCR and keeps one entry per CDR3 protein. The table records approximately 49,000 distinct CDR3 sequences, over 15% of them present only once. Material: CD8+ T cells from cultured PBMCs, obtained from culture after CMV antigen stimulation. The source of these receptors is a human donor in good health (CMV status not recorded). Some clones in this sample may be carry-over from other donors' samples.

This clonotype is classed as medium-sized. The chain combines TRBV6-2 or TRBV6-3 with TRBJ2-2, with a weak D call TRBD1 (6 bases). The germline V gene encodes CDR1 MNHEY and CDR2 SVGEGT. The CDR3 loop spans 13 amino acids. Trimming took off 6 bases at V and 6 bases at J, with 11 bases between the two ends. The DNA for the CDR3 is TGTGCCAGCAGGTGGGGGCTGGCCGGGGAGCTGTTTTTT. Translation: CASRWGLAGELFF.

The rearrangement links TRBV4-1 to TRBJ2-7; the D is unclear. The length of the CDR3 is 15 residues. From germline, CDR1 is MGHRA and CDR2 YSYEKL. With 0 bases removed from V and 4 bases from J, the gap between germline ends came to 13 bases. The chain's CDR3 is CASSQDIGKRYEQYF. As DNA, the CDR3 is TGCGCCAGCAGCCAAGATATAGGGAAGAGGTACGAGCAGTACTTC.

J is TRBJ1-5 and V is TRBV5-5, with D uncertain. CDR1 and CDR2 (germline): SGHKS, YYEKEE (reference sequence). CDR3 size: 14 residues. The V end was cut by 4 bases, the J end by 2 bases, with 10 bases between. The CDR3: CASSPRDGNQPQHF. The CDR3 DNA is TGTGCCAGCAGCCCTCGGGATGGCAATCAGCCCCAGCATTTT.

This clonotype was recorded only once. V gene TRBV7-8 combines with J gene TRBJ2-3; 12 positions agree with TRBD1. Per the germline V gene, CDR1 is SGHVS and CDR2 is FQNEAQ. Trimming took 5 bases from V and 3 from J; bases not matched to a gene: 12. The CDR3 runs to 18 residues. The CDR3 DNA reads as TGTGCCAGCAGCCGCCAAAGCGGGACAGGGGGCAAGACAGATACGCAGTATTTT. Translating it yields CASSRQSGTGGKTDTQYF.

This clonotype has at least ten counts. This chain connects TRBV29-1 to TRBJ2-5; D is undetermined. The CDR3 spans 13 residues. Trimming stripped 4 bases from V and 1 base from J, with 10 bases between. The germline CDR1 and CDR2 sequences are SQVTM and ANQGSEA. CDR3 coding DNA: TGCAGCGTTGCCCCGGTCAGCCAAGAGACCCAGTACTTC. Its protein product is CSVAPVSQETQYF.

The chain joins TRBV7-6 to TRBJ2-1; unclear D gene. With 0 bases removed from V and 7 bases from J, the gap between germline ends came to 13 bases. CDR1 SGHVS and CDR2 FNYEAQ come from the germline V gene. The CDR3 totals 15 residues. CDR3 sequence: CASSLARGTRNEQFF. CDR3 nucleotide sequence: TGTGCCAGCAGCTTAGCCAGAGGTACCAGGAATGAGCAGTTCTTC. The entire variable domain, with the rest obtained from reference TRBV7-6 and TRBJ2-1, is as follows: GAGVSQSPRYKVTKRGQDVALRCDPISGHVSLYWYRQALGQGPEFLTYFNYEAQQDKSGLPNDRFSAERPEGSISTLTIQRTEQRDSAMYRCASSLARGTRNEQFFGPGTRLTVL.

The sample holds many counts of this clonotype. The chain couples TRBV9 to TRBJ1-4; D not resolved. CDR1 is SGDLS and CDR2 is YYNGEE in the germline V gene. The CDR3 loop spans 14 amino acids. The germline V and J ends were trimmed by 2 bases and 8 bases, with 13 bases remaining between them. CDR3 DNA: TGTGCCAGCAGCGTGGAGGGCGGTTGGGAAAAACTGTTTTTT. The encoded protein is CASSVEGGWEKLFF.

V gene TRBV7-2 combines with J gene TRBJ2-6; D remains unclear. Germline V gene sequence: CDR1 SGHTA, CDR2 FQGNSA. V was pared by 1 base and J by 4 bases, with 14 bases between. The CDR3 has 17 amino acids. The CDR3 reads CASSLGGRSPGANVLTF. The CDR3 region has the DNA TGTGCCAGCAGCTTAGGCGGACGCTCCCCCGGGGCCAACGTCCTGACTTTC. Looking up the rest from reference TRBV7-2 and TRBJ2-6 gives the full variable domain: GAGVSQSPSNKVTEKGKDVELRCDPISGHTALYWYRQSLGQGLEFLIYFQGNSAPDKSGLPSDRFSAERTGGSVSTLTIQRTQQEDSAVYLCASSLGGRSPGANVLTFGAGSRLTVL.

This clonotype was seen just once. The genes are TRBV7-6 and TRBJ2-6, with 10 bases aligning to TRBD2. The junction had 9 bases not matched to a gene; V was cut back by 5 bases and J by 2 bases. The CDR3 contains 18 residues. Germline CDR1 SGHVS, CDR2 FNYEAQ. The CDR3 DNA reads TGTGCCAGCAGCCCCCGGGGACTAGCGATAGCTGGGGCCAACGTCCTGACTTTC. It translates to CASSPRGLAIAGANVLTF.

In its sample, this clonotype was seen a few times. CDR3 nucleotides: TGTGCCAGCAGCCTCCCGGGGAATGAGCAGTTCTTC. Protein sequence: CASSLPGNEQFF. This chain joins TRBV28 and TRBJ2-1; D is perhaps TRBD2 (5 bases). The germline V gene has CDR1 MDHEN and CDR2 SYDVKM. The V end was cut by 6 bases, the J end by 7 bases, with 10 bases between. The CDR3 spans 12 residues.